Listed below are T cell receptor beta chains from one sample, sequenced in a study of response to subunit inactivated influenza vaccine. TCRdb used MiXCR to reprocess the RT-PCR reads, holding one entry per CDR3 protein. The data hold a few hundred thousand distinct CDR3 sequences, with less than 15% observed a single time. The sequences come from PBMCs from blood, collected 11 to 12 days after vaccination. These receptors all come from a man aged 50 to 60 who received an inactivated influenza vaccine. Both conserved end residues are part of each CDR3. Fields, in order: V gene, clone size, D gene, J gene, CDR3 DNA, CDR3 protein. D genes are given only for firm matches. Clone sizes are given selectively: once, few, many, or a class where the clone is expanded.

>TRBV7-9|NA|NA|TRBJ1-5
TGTGCCAGCAGTTCCTTGGACAACTATCAGCCCCAGCATTTT
CASSSLDNYQPQHF
>TRBV6-2/TRBV6-3|NA|TRBD2|TRBJ2-3
TGTGCCAGCAGTTCTAGCGGTATGACAGATACGCAGTATTTT
CASSSSGMTDTQYF
>TRBV18|few|NA|TRBJ2-1
TGTGCCAGCTCACCAGGGGTTCGGGGCTCCTACAATGAGCAGTTCTTC
CASSPGVRGSYNEQFF
>TRBV6-6|NA|NA|TRBJ1-2
TGTGCCAGCAGTTACCAGGGTGGCTACACCTTC
CASSYQGGYTF
>TRBV29-1|NA|NA|TRBJ2-7
TGCAGCGTTAACCGACTTGAAGGCGAGCAGTACTTC
CSVNRLEGEQYF
>TRBV24-1|NA|NA|TRBJ1-2
TGTGCCACCAGTGATTTAGGACCGTTCGACACCTTC
CATSDLGPFDTF
>TRBV5-1|few|NA|TRBJ2-3
TGCGCCAGCAGCCTGGCTCCTCGGTACACAGATACGCAGTATTTT
CASSLAPRYTDTQYF
>TRBV5-1|NA|TRBD2|TRBJ2-1
TGCGCCAGCAGCTTGACATCTAGCGGGAGTCTGGGTGAGCAGTTCTTC
CASSLTSSGSLGEQFF
>TRBV5-5|few|NA|TRBJ2-2
TGTGCCAGCAGCCCACGAACTAGTACTACCGGGGAGCTGTTTTTT
CASSPRTSTTGELFF
>TRBV5-1|many|TRBD2|TRBJ2-7
TGCGCCAGCAGCTTGGGGACTAGCGGGAGATACTACGAGCAGTACTTC
CASSLGTSGRYYEQYF
>TRBV5-1|NA|NA|TRBJ2-5
TGCGCCAGCAGCTCCCCGACAGGTGCGGAGACCCAGTACTTC
CASSSPTGAETQYF
>TRBV11-2|few|NA|TRBJ2-3
TGTGCCAGCAGCTTAAAGGCTAGATCCCCAGATACGCAGTATTTT
CASSLKARSPDTQYF
>TRBV15|many|TRBD1|TRBJ1-5
TGTGCCACCAGCAGAGATCTTAGAGGACAGGGGTTGCGCAATCAGCCCCAGCATTTT
CATSRDLRGQGLRNQPQHF
>TRBV30|NA|TRBD1|TRBJ2-1
TGTGCCTGGAGCTCATATAGGACAGGGGGCGGAGGCTCCTACAATGAGCAGTTCTTC
CAWSSYRTGGGGSYNEQFF
>TRBV12-3/TRBV12-4|many|NA|TRBJ1-1
TGTGCCAGCAGCCCGGGACACCAGAACACTGAAGCTTTCTTT
CASSPGHQNTEAFF
>TRBV5-6|NA|NA|TRBJ1-1
TGTGCCAGCAGCTCCCCGGTTTTGAACACTGAAGCTTTCTTT
CASSSPVLNTEAFF
>TRBV7-9|NA|NA|TRBJ2-2
TGTGCCAGCAGCTTTCAGGGCGATGAGCTGTTTTTT
CASSFQGDELFF
>TRBV20-1|NA|TRBD2|TRBJ2-1
TGCAGTGCTCCCGACGCGCTAGCGGGGCTCTGGTATGAGCAGTTCTTC
CSAPDALAGLWYEQFF
>TRBV5-6|few|NA|TRBJ2-1
TGTGCCAGCTTGTCCGGAGGGGGCCCCTCCTACAATGAGCAGTTCTTC
CASLSGGGPSYNEQFF
>TRBV9|few|NA|TRBJ1-1
TGTGCCAGCAGCGTAGAAACGGGTAATCTTGAAGCTTTCTTT
CASSVETGNLEAFF
>TRBV7-8|NA|TRBD1|TRBJ1-4
TGTGCCAGCAGCTTCTTCGGGACAGGGGGCGAAAAACTGTTTTTT
CASSFFGTGGEKLFF
>TRBV2|many|TRBD2|TRBJ2-1
TGTGCCAGCAGTGTCTCGGGACTAGCTTACAATGAGCAGTTCTTC
CASSVSGLAYNEQFF
>TRBV28|NA|NA|TRBJ2-7
TGTGCCAGCAGACCGGACGGGTCCCTTTGGCAGTACTTC
CASRPDGSLWQYF
>TRBV20-1|few|NA|TRBJ1-1
TGCAGTGCTAGAGACGGGGGGGGGAACACTGAAGCTTTCTTT
CSARDGGGNTEAFF
>TRBV29-1|NA|TRBD1|TRBJ2-7
TGCAGCGTTGAAGATCGGGGACAGGGAGCGTACGAGCAGTACTTC
CSVEDRGQGAYEQYF
>TRBV5-5|many|NA|TRBJ1-1
TGTGCCAGCAGCCCTTACATGGGCACTGAAGCTTTCTTT
CASSPYMGTEAFF
>TRBV11-2|few|NA|TRBJ2-7
TGTGCCAGCAGCGATTGGACAGTAAACTACGAGCAGTACTTC
CASSDWTVNYEQYF
>TRBV5-1|NA|NA|TRBJ2-3
TGCGCCAGCAGCTTTCCTGAGAGATACAGGGGAGGTGGAACAGATACGCAGTATTTT
CASSFPERYRGGGTDTQYF
>TRBV3-1|few|NA|TRBJ1-1
TGTGCCAGCAGCCAAGAAATCCTCAAATGGGCAGGAGAAAGGAACACTGAAGCTTTCTTT
CASSQEILKWAGERNTEAFF
>TRBV11-2|NA|NA|TRBJ2-5
TGTGCCAGCAGCTTAGGGTCTGGGTTTGGTGAGACCCAGTACTTC
CASSLGSGFGETQYF
>TRBV12-3/TRBV12-4|NA|TRBD1|TRBJ1-3
TGTGCCAGCAGTCGGCAAGACCGGGACAGCTATTTT
CASSRQDRDSYF
>TRBV7-9|NA|NA|TRBJ2-3
TGTGCCAGCAGCATAACCGGGACATCCACAGATACGCAGTATTTT
CASSITGTSTDTQYF
>TRBV9|many|NA|TRBJ2-2
TGTGCCAGCAGCCCTACGGGATGGGGCACCGGGGAGCTGTTTTTT
CASSPTGWGTGELFF
>TRBV25-1|NA|NA|TRBJ2-2
TGTGCCAGCAGTGAATTGGGGGGATTGAACACCGGGGAGCTGTTTTTT
CASSELGGLNTGELFF
>TRBV7-6|NA|TRBD2|TRBJ2-5
TGTGCCAGCAGCTTAAGGGCTAGCGGGAGGGCGCAAGAGACCCAGTACTTC
CASSLRASGRAQETQYF
>TRBV5-5|many|NA|TRBJ1-1
TGTGCCAGCAGCCGAGGATCGTCTGAAGCTTTCTTT
CASSRGSSEAFF
>TRBV4-2|few|TRBD2|TRBJ2-5
TGTGCCAGCAGCTTCACTAGCGGGAGGGCCCGAGAGACCCAGTACTTC
CASSFTSGRARETQYF
>TRBV4-3|few|NA|TRBJ2-1
TGCGCCAGCAGCCCCTGGGGGGGGCCCAATGAGCAGTTCTTC
CASSPWGGPNEQFF
>TRBV29-1|NA|NA|TRBJ2-1
TGCAGCGTCAGAACCTCGAACAGGGACAATGAGCAGTTCTTC
CSVRTSNRDNEQFF
>TRBV10-2|few|TRBD1|TRBJ2-6
TGCGCCAGCAGGGGGGTACGGGACAGGGGGAGGTCTGGGGCCAACGTCCTGACTTTC
CASRGVRDRGRSGANVLTF
>TRBV12-3/TRBV12-4|many|TRBD2|TRBJ2-1
TGTGCCAGCAGGTCCGGGACTAGCGGGGTGGTAGTGGGGCAGTTCTTC
CASRSGTSGVVVGQFF
>TRBV20-1|few|NA|TRBJ2-1
TGCAGTGCTAGAGACGTGAGGGGTGTTGAGCAGTTCTTC
CSARDVRGVEQFF
>TRBV9|NA|NA|TRBJ2-2
TGTGCCAGCAGCGTAGGGTTCGGAGGGGAGCTGTTTTTT
CASSVGFGGELFF
>TRBV5-1|many|TRBD1|TRBJ1-2
TGCGCCAGCAGCCCCGGGACAGGTTCTAACTATGGCTACACCTTC
CASSPGTGSNYGYTF
>TRBV12-3/TRBV12-4|many|NA|TRBJ2-3
TGTGCCAGCAGTTTCAAACAGGGAGGCACAGATACGCAGTATTTT
CASSFKQGGTDTQYF